These 17 T cell receptor beta chains originate from one sample sequenced in a study of blood T cell repertoires in COVID-19 (TCRdb year 2020). The library came from the immunoSEQ multiplex PCR assay. TCRdb took over this immuneACCESS table, retaining in-frame rearrangements with V and J assigned. Such tables are incomplete; in checked studies, under half of the missing clones stem from an unresolved V gene, and the remainder is unexplained. For this sample the table gives 250,000 to 300,000 clones, of which roughly 89% were detected only once. The ten largest clones add up to about 4.6% of the sample. Sequencing was done on a sample of peripheral blood. These receptors were taken from a man between 35 and 55 years old with acute or convalescent COVID-19.

This chain joins TRBV2 and TRBJ1-5, with TRBD1 identical over 9 bases. The CDR3 extends over 13 amino acids. Trimming cost V 8 bases and J 7 bases; bases outside gene matches: 6. Germline CDR1 and CDR2: SNHLY and FYNNEI. The CDR3 loop is CASGRQGGQPQHF. The CDR3 nucleotides are TGTGCCAGCGGCAGACAGGGGGGGCAGCCCCAGCATTTT.

The CDR3 DNA sequence: TGTGCCAGCTTCTGGACAGGGGTGGATACTGAAGCTTTCTTT. Encoded protein: CASFWTGVDTEAFF. This chain joins TRBV2 and TRBJ1-1; 9 bases are shared with TRBD1. In germline, CDR1 is SNHLY, CDR2 FYNNEI. This CDR3 is 14 amino acids long. J gave up 5 bases and V 8 bases, and 9 bases lay outside the gene matches. The full variable domain, rest sourced from reference TRBV2 and TRBJ1-1, is EPEVTQTPSHQVTQMGQEVILRCVPISNHLYFYWYRQILGQKVEFLVSFYNNEISEKSEIFDDQFSVERPDGSNFTLKIRSTKLEDSAMYFCASFWTGVDTEAFFGQGTRLTVV.

The chain uses TRBV10-2 and TRBJ2-7, with D perhaps TRBD2 (5 bases). The CDR3 spans 12 residues. V was pared by 11 bases and J by 3 bases, with 14 bases between. CDR1 is WSHSY and CDR2 is SAAADI in the germline V gene. The CDR3 bases are TGCGCCGGCCCACGTCGGGGCTACGAGCAGTACTTC. Translating gives CAGPRRGYEQYF.

The rearrangement links TRBV5-8 to TRBJ1-2; D possibly corresponds to TRBD1 (5 bases). From germline, CDR1 is SGHTS and CDR2 YDEGEE. CDR3 length: 12 amino acids. The germline V and J ends were trimmed by 0 bases and 6 bases, with 6 bases remaining between them. CDR3 DNA: TGTGCCAGCAGCTTGGTCAGGGATGGCTACACCTTC. Encoded protein: CASSLVRDGYTF.

V and J are TRBV19 and TRBJ1-5; D uncertain. The CDR3 has 12 amino acids. Germline lookup yields CDR1 LNHDA and CDR2 SQIVND (reference sequence). Trimming took 4 bases from V and 9 from J, leaving 10 bases between them. The CDR3 spells CASSTPGRPQHF. The CDR3 coding sequence is TGTGCCAGTAGTACCCCGGGAAGGCCCCAGCATTTT.

The chain recombines TRBV5-3 with TRBJ1-6, with a possible D match to TRBD1 (6 bases). TRBV5-3 is designated an ORF whose function remains uncertain. The germline V and J ends were trimmed by 5 bases and 0 bases, with 27 bases remaining between them. The CDR3 loop spans 21 amino acids. CDR3 residues: CARSRMGADRRPSSYNSPLHF. The CDR3 region has the DNA TGTGCCAGAAGTCGGATGGGGGCTGACAGGCGACCGAGCTCCTATAATTCACCCCTCCACTTT.

This chain connects TRBV7-2 to TRBJ1-2; weak D call: TRBD1 (6 bases). V gave up 5 bases and J gave up 7 bases, with 17 bases separating them. This CDR3 comprises 14 residues. Looked up from germline, CDR1 is SGHTA and CDR2 is FQGNSA. The CDR3, as DNA: TGTGCCAGCAGCATCCGACAGGTAGCGGGTGGCTACACCTTC. Its protein product is CASSIRQVAGGYTF.

The CDR3 DNA sequence: TGTGCCAGCAGCCCAACCAACAGGGCCTTTTCTGGAAACACCATATATTTT. Amino acid sequence: CASSPTNRAFSGNTIYF. This chain joins TRBV11-3 and TRBJ1-3, with a possible D match to TRBD1 (6 bases). This CDR3 region has 17 residues. Trimming stripped 5 bases from V and 1 base from J, with 18 bases between. Per germline, CDR1 SGHNT and CDR2 YENEEA.

V and J are TRBV3-1 (or the pseudogene TRBV3-2) and TRBJ1-5; 9 positions match TRBD1. V gave up 4 bases and J gave up 3 bases; unmatched junction bases: 4. Germline assignment: CDR1 LGHDT and CDR2 YNNKEL (reference sequence). The CDR3 length is 15 residues. The CDR3, as DNA: TGTGCCAGCAGCCGGGACAGGGTCAACAATCAGCCCCAGCATTTT. Its translation: CASSRDRVNNQPQHF.

The V call is TRBV5-6, the J call TRBJ1-1; 8 nucleotides align to TRBD1. Germline CDR1 and CDR2: SGHDT and YYEEEE. The CDR3 has 14 residues. V dropped 4 bases and J dropped 0; count of bases not matched to a gene: 2. CDR3 sequence: CASSRTGMNTEAFF. CDR3 sequence (DNA): TGTGCCAGCAGCCGGACAGGGATGAACACTGAAGCTTTCTTT.

This sequence joins TRBV20-1 and TRBJ1-1, with D unclear. Trimming took 3 bases from V and 6 from J, leaving 8 bases between them. The CDR3 is 11 amino acids. Germline lookup yields CDR1 DFQATT and CDR2 SNEGSKA (reference sequence). This CDR3 is CSARGWAEAFF. The CDR3 DNA sequence: TGCAGTGCTAGGGGCTGGGCTGAAGCTTTCTTT.

The chain recombines TRBV3-1 (or the pseudogene TRBV3-2) with TRBJ2-3, with 14 bases aligning to TRBD2. The CDR3 is made up of 16 amino acids. V was pared by 3 bases and J by 6 bases, with 5 bases of the junction left unmatched. Germline-derived CDR1 and CDR2 are LGHDT and YNNKEL (reference sequence). The CDR3 sequence: CASSHGLAGGGDTQYF. In DNA form, the CDR3 reads TGTGCCAGCAGCCACGGACTAGCGGGGGGAGGGGATACGCAGTATTTT.

The rearrangement joins TRBV28 to TRBJ2-5; possible D gene TRBD1, 6 bases. CDR3 length: 15 amino acids. V was pared by 4 bases and J by 8 bases, with 20 bases between. Germline CDR1 MDHEN, CDR2 SYDVKM. The CDR3: CASSSRRGQENTQYF. CDR3 DNA sequence: TGTGCCAGCAGTTCCCGACGGGGACAAGAGAATACCCAGTACTTC.

The chain is built from TRBV18 and TRBJ2-5; D not certain. Per germline, CDR1 KGHSH and CDR2 LQKENI. CDR3 length: 12 residues. Trimming pared 9 bases from V and 0 bases from J, leaving 8 bases between. The CDR3 is CASCRDQETQYF. The CDR3 DNA is TGTGCCAGTTGCCGGGACCAAGAGACCCAGTACTTC.

The CDR3 DNA follows: TGTGCCAGCAGCCAAGATTCCGCGGGCGCGAACACCGGGGAGCTGTTTTTT. Protein product: CASSQDSAGANTGELFF. The gene calls are TRBV4-2 and TRBJ2-2; TRBD2 is a possible D gene (5 bases). V was pared by 0 bases and J by 0 bases, with 11 bases between. The CDR3 consists of 17 residues. The V gene's germline CDR1 is LGHNA and CDR2 YNFKEQ.

A few counts support this clone. The chain joins TRBV28 to TRBJ1-2; TRBD1 aligns across 7 bases. The CDR3 length is 14 residues. Unmatched junction bases numbered 6, after V lost 4 bases and J lost 4 bases. Germline V gene data show CDR1 as MDHEN and CDR2 as SYDVKM. CDR3 sequence reads: CASSSTDRPYGYTF. The CDR3 nucleotides are TGTGCCAGCAGTTCTACGGACAGGCCCTATGGCTACACCTTC.

This clone has a handful of counts. The chain uses TRBV19 and TRBJ1-5; D gene ambiguous. The CDR3 sequence is 14 residues long. Germline CDR1 and CDR2: LNHDA and SQIVND (reference sequence). V lost 2 bases and J lost 3, with 8 bases in between. The CDR3 DNA reads as TGTGCCAGTAGTATAACTAGGATCAATCAGCCCCAGCATTTT. This encodes CASSITRINQPQHF.